This T cell receptor beta chain was sequenced in a study of blood T cells in healthy people across ages. Points from the study as a whole: It was not known whether donors were CMV positive (a possible confounder of expanded clonotype changes).

Sample-barcoded 5' priming and a J-beta primer mix drove a second PCR of roughly 6 to 12 cycles. TCRdb reprocessed the 5' RACE reads with MiXCR, giving one entry per CDR3 protein. The table lists approximately 730,000 distinct CDR3 sequences, around 40% of them singletons. This clonotype was counted only a few times. Its antigen is still unknown. The CDR3 covers 17 residues. The V and J ends lost 3 bases and 2 bases, in that order; junction bases with no gene match: 5. Germline V gene lookup returns CDR1 MNHNS and CDR2 SASEGT. The source of this sequence is a woman in her sixties or seventies in good health. The sample was blood. The chain has TRBV6-1 and TRBJ2-3; 13 bases fit TRBD2. The CDR3 nucleotides read TGTGCCAGCAGTGAGACGACTAGCGGGGGGTACACAGATACGCAGTATTTT. This translates into CASSETTSGGYTDTQYF.